This paragraph reports one TCR beta chain. CDR3 length: 13 amino acids. V lost 5 bases, J lost 7 bases, and 8 bases stayed unmatched. Germline V gene lookup returns CDR1 SGHDT and CDR2 YYEEEE. Here immunoSEQ multiplex PCR was the method, and the copy in TCRdb shows in-frame clones only, minus some. The table includes around 320,000 clones, roughly 90% detected once. These data belong to a study of blood T cell repertoires in COVID-19. On the study more broadly: The samples span acute and convalescent COVID-19 from the United States, Italy and Spain. The cDNA or gDNA used as material had been derived from T cells, B-cell-depleted T cells, or PBMCs.

Across roughly 25 US areas, participants ranged in age from 18 to 89 years. In assigning cohorts, the study relied on participant-reported clinical history. The TCR comes from a woman in her twenties or thirties who had been exposed to COVID-19. V and J are TRBV5-6 and TRBJ2-7; 8 bases are shared with TRBD1. Input material: PBMCs or T cells enriched from blood (not recorded which). CDR3 sequence reads: CASRKTGVGEQYF. The DNA for the CDR3 is TGTGCCAGCAGGAAGACAGGGGTGGGTGAGCAGTACTTC.